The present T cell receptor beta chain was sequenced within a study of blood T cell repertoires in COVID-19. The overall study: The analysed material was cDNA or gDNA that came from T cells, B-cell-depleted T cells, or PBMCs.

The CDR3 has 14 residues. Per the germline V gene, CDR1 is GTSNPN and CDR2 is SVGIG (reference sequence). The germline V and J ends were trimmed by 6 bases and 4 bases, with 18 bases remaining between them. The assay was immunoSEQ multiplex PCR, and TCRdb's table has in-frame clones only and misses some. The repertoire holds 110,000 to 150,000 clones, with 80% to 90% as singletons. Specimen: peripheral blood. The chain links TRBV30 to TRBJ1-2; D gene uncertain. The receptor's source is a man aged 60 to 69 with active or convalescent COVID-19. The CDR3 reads CACRLSYSLYGYTF. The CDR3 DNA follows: TGTGCCTGCCGTTTGAGCTACTCACTCTATGGCTACACCTTC.